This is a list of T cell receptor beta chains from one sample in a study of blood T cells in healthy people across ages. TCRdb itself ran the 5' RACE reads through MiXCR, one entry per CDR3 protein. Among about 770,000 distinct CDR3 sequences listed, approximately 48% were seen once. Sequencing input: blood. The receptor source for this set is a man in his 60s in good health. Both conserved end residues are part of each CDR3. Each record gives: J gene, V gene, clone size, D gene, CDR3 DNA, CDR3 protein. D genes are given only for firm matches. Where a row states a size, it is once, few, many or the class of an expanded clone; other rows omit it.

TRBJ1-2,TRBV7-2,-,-,TGTGCCAGCATCACTTCCAGGGACGGACCTAACTATGGCTACACCTTC,CASITSRDGPNYGYTF
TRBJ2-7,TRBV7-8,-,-,TGTGCCAGCAGCTTAGCGTCAGGGTTCACCTACGAGCAGTACTTC,CASSLASGFTYEQYF
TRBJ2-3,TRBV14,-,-,TGTGCCAGCAGCCAACGGGCCCCCTATTCAGATACGCAGTATTTT,CASSQRAPYSDTQYF
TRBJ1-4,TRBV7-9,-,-,TGTGCCAGCAGCTTAGACAGAGGAACTAATGAAAAACTGTTTTTT,CASSLDRGTNEKLFF
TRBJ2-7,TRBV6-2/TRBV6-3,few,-,TGTGCCAGCAGTTACTCTCCGCGGGGCAACTCGTACGAGCAGTACTTC,CASSYSPRGNSYEQYF
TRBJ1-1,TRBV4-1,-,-,TGCGCCAGCAGCCTTCGGGACGAGGACACTGAAGCTTTCTTT,CASSLRDEDTEAFF
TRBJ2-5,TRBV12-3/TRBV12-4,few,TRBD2,TGTGCCAGCAGCCCTCAGCGGGGGCAGGGATCGACCCAGTACTTC,CASSPQRGQGSTQYF
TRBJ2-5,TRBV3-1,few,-,TGTGCCAGCAGCCAAGATATGGAGCAAGAGACCCAGTACTTC,CASSQDMEQETQYF
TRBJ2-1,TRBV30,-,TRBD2,TGTGCCTGGAGTCCGCTAGTAACCCGCGGGGGCTCCTACAATGAGCAGTTCTTC,CAWSPLVTRGGSYNEQFF
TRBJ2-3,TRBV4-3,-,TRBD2,TGCGCCAGCAGCCAAGATTTCCTAGCGGGGGGAGATACGCAGTATTTT,CASSQDFLAGGDTQYF
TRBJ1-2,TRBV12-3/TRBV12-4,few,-,TGTGCCAGCAGTCCATTCAGGAGCAACTATGGCTACACCTTC,CASSPFRSNYGYTF
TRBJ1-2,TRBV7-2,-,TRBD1,TGTGCCAGCAGCTTACCCAGGGGGCTGTTGGGCTACACCTTC,CASSLPRGLLGYTF
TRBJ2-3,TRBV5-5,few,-,TGTGCCAGCAGCTCACTTTTCACAGATACGCAGTATTTT,CASSSLFTDTQYF
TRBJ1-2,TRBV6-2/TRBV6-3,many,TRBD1,TGTGCCAGCAGTTACGTGGACAGGGACTATGGCTACACCTTC,CASSYVDRDYGYTF
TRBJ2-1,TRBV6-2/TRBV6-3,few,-,TGTGCCAGCAGTCTCAATCCACTAGCTCTCCGGCTCTACAATGAGCAGTTCTTC,CASSLNPLALRLYNEQFF
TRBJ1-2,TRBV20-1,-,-,TGCAGTGCTAGATGGGGGACAACCTTCTATGGCTACACCTTC,CSARWGTTFYGYTF
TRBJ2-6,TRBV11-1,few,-,TGTGCCAGCAGTCCTACCCGGGACGGCTCTGGGGCCAACGTCCTGACTTTC,CASSPTRDGSGANVLTF